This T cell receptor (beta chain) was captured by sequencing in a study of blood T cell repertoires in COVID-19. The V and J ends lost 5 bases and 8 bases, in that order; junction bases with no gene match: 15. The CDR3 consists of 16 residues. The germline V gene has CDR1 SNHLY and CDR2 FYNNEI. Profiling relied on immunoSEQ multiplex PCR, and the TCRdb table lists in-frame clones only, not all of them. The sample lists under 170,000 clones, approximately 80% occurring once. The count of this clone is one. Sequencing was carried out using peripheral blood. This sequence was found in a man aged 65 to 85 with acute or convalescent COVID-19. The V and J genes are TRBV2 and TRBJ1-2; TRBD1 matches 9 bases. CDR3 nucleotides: TGTGCCAGCAGTCGGGGAGGGGACAGGGTAGTGAGAGGCTACACCTTC. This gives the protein CASSRGGDRVVRGYTF.